This is a list of T cell receptor beta chains from one sample in a study of T cell responses to AZD1222 COVID-19 vaccine. Assay used: immunoSEQ multiplex PCR; TCRdb lists only in-frame clones, some missing. The sample records about 110,000 clones, approximately 92% being singletons. The sample was peripheral blood, taken 28 days after the second AZD1222 dose. Every receptor here comes from an adult who received the AZD1222 COVID-19 vaccine. Each CDR3 is given with its conserved first and last residue. The order of the fields is J gene, clone size, V gene, D gene, CDR3 DNA, CDR3 protein. D genes are given only for firm matches. Expanded clones get a size class; other rows say once, few or many, or leave the size out.

j_gene: TRBJ2-1; abundance: -; v_gene: TRBV7-2; d_gene: -; CDR3nt: TGTGCCAGCAGCTTAGACGACCTTACCGGCTCCTACAATGAGCAGTTCTTC; CDR3aa: CASSLDDLTGSYNEQFF
j_gene: TRBJ1-5; abundance: -; v_gene: TRBV6-1; d_gene: -; CDR3nt: TGTGCCAGCAGTGAAGCCGCTTATCAGCCCCAGCATTTT; CDR3aa: CASSEAAYQPQHF
j_gene: TRBJ1-3; abundance: -; v_gene: TRBV9; d_gene: -; CDR3nt: TGTGCCAGCAGCGTAGAGAGGGCATACTCTGGAAACACCATATATTTT; CDR3aa: CASSVERAYSGNTIYF
j_gene: TRBJ1-1; abundance: -; v_gene: TRBV25-1; d_gene: -; CDR3nt: TGTGCCAGCAGTGAATTGGCAGGGGTAAAGGGGGCTTTCTTT; CDR3aa: CASSELAGVKGAFF
j_gene: TRBJ1-2; abundance: -; v_gene: TRBV6-5; d_gene: -; CDR3nt: TGTGCCAGCAGTTACTCCGAGGGCGGCTATGGCTACACCTTC; CDR3aa: CASSYSEGGYGYTF
j_gene: TRBJ2-7; abundance: -; v_gene: TRBV20-1; d_gene: -; CDR3nt: TGCAGTGCTAGTGAGGGCAGATCCTACGAGCAGTACTTC; CDR3aa: CSASEGRSYEQYF
j_gene: TRBJ1-5; abundance: -; v_gene: TRBV19; d_gene: -; CDR3nt: TGTGCCAGTAGTATAATCCGAGGGTCTAGCAATCAGCCCCAGCATTTT; CDR3aa: CASSIIRGSSNQPQHF
j_gene: TRBJ2-7; abundance: -; v_gene: TRBV19; d_gene: TRBD2; CDR3nt: TGTGCCAGTAGTATGGAGTTGGCTAGCGGGTATTACGAGCAGTACTTC; CDR3aa: CASSMELASGYYEQYF
j_gene: TRBJ1-2; abundance: few; v_gene: TRBV4-1; d_gene: -; CDR3nt: TGCGCCAGCAGCCAAGATCTGGGACGGCTCTATGGCTACACCTTC; CDR3aa: CASSQDLGRLYGYTF
j_gene: TRBJ2-1; abundance: -; v_gene: TRBV6-1; d_gene: -; CDR3nt: TGTGCCAGCAGTGGCCCTACTCTGAGCTCCTACAATGAGCAGTTCTTC; CDR3aa: CASSGPTLSSYNEQFF
j_gene: TRBJ2-7; abundance: few; v_gene: TRBV19; d_gene: -; CDR3nt: TGTGCCACCAAGCCCGCCGAGGTATCCTACGAGCAGTACTTC; CDR3aa: CATKPAEVSYEQYF
j_gene: TRBJ2-6; abundance: -; v_gene: TRBV14; d_gene: -; CDR3nt: TGTGCCAGCAGCTTTACACCCTCTGGGGCCAACGTCCTGACTTTC; CDR3aa: CASSFTPSGANVLTF
j_gene: TRBJ1-1; abundance: -; v_gene: TRBV11-2; d_gene: -; CDR3nt: TGTGCCAGCAGCTTAGTCTCATGGGCGGAAGCTTTCTTT; CDR3aa: CASSLVSWAEAFF
j_gene: TRBJ2-1; abundance: once; v_gene: TRBV20-1; d_gene: -; CDR3nt: TGCAGTGCCGCTAGGGTACGGGAGCAGTTCTTC; CDR3aa: CSAARVREQFF
j_gene: TRBJ2-1; abundance: -; v_gene: TRBV29-1; d_gene: -; CDR3nt: TGCAGCGCCTTAGACGACGGAAACAATGAGCAGTTCTTC; CDR3aa: CSALDDGNNEQFF
j_gene: TRBJ2-6; abundance: once; v_gene: TRBV19; d_gene: -; CDR3nt: TGTGCCAGTAGCCTATTGTTGAGCTCTGGGGCCAACGTCCTGACTTTC; CDR3aa: CASSLLLSSGANVLTF
j_gene: TRBJ2-7; abundance: -; v_gene: TRBV11-2; d_gene: -; CDR3nt: TGTGCCAGCAGCTTCCTGGCTGGCAGGGGGGTTTACGAGCAGTACTTC; CDR3aa: CASSFLAGRGVYEQYF
j_gene: TRBJ1-1; abundance: -; v_gene: TRBV12-3/TRBV12-4; d_gene: -; CDR3nt: TGTGCCAGCAGTTTTGTGCAGGCATCTGAAGCTTTCTTT; CDR3aa: CASSFVQASEAFF
j_gene: TRBJ2-7; abundance: -; v_gene: TRBV2; d_gene: -; CDR3nt: TGTGCCAGCAGGGGGGACTCCAACGAGCAGTACTTC; CDR3aa: CASRGDSNEQYF
j_gene: TRBJ2-7; abundance: -; v_gene: TRBV30; d_gene: TRBD2; CDR3nt: TGTGCCTGGGGGGGGGTTTACGAGCAGTACTTC; CDR3aa: CAWGGVYEQYF
j_gene: TRBJ2-2; abundance: -; v_gene: TRBV28; d_gene: TRBD2; CDR3nt: TGTGCCAGCAGTTTATTAGGCGGGGGGGCCACCGGGGAGCTGTTTTTT; CDR3aa: CASSLLGGGATGELFF
j_gene: TRBJ2-7; abundance: -; v_gene: TRBV20-1; d_gene: -; CDR3nt: TGCAGTGCTAGTGAGGCGGGGTGGCTTTACTACGAGCAGTACTTC; CDR3aa: CSASEAGWLYYEQYF
j_gene: TRBJ1-4; abundance: -; v_gene: TRBV4-2; d_gene: -; CDR3nt: TGTGCCAGCAGCCGTCGGCGAAGGGGGTTACCTAATGAAAAACTGTTTTTT; CDR3aa: CASSRRRRGLPNEKLFF
j_gene: TRBJ1-2; abundance: -; v_gene: TRBV18; d_gene: -; CDR3nt: TGTGCCAGCTCACCAACCCTTAACTATGGCTACACCTTC; CDR3aa: CASSPTLNYGYTF
j_gene: TRBJ2-7; abundance: -; v_gene: TRBV2; d_gene: TRBD2; CDR3nt: TGTGCCAGCAGAGCTACTAGCGGGGGGGCCTACGAGCAGTACTTC; CDR3aa: CASRATSGGAYEQYF
j_gene: TRBJ1-4; abundance: -; v_gene: TRBV5-4; d_gene: -; CDR3nt: TGTGCCAGCAGCTTGGGAACTAATGAAAAACTGTTTTTT; CDR3aa: CASSLGTNEKLFF
j_gene: TRBJ2-7; abundance: -; v_gene: TRBV6-1; d_gene: -; CDR3nt: TGTGCCAGCAGTGAGAAGGGGTCAGGGGCCCCCCCCTACGAGCAGTACTTC; CDR3aa: CASSEKGSGAPPYEQYF
j_gene: TRBJ1-1; abundance: -; v_gene: TRBV6-5; d_gene: -; CDR3nt: TGTGCCAGCAGTATTGATCACACTGAAGCTTTCTTT; CDR3aa: CASSIDHTEAFF
j_gene: TRBJ1-2; abundance: -; v_gene: TRBV19; d_gene: TRBD1; CDR3nt: TGTGCCAGTAGCATTAATCCCGGGACAGGGGATGGCTACACCTTC; CDR3aa: CASSINPGTGDGYTF
j_gene: TRBJ1-6; abundance: -; v_gene: TRBV2; d_gene: -; CDR3nt: TGTGCCAGCAGTGAAGCGGGGCAGCTAAGCTCCTATAATTCACCCCTCCACTTT; CDR3aa: CASSEAGQLSSYNSPLHF
j_gene: TRBJ2-7; abundance: -; v_gene: TRBV18; d_gene: TRBD1; CDR3nt: TGTGCCAGCCCACGGGATATCCTTTCGGACAGGGTCGACGAGCAGTACTTC; CDR3aa: CASPRDILSDRVDEQYF
j_gene: TRBJ1-5; abundance: -; v_gene: TRBV19; d_gene: -; CDR3nt: TGTGCCAGTAGTATAACCGGGACTCAGCCCCAGCATTTT; CDR3aa: CASSITGTQPQHF
j_gene: TRBJ2-7; abundance: -; v_gene: TRBV7-9; d_gene: -; CDR3nt: TGTGCCAGCAGCTCAGGGAAATTAGCCTACGAGCAGTACTTC; CDR3aa: CASSSGKLAYEQYF
j_gene: TRBJ1-2; abundance: -; v_gene: TRBV6-5; d_gene: TRBD1; CDR3nt: TGTGCCAGCAGTTACGAATCGGCAGGGGGCTTTGGCTACACCTTC; CDR3aa: CASSYESAGGFGYTF
j_gene: TRBJ1-6; abundance: -; v_gene: TRBV2; d_gene: -; CDR3nt: TGTGCCAGCGGGGAAACAGGCGGTTCACCCCTCCACTTT; CDR3aa: CASGETGGSPLHF
j_gene: TRBJ1-1; abundance: once; v_gene: TRBV12-5; d_gene: -; CDR3nt: TGTGCTAGTGGTTTGACCAGAGACGGGGAGGTGAACACTGAAGCTTTCTTT; CDR3aa: CASGLTRDGEVNTEAFF
j_gene: TRBJ2-6; abundance: -; v_gene: TRBV11-2; d_gene: -; CDR3nt: TGTGCCAGCAAGGGGCCGGGTGGGGCCAACGTCCTGACTTTC; CDR3aa: CASKGPGGANVLTF
j_gene: TRBJ2-2; abundance: -; v_gene: TRBV2; d_gene: TRBD2; CDR3nt: TGTGCCAGCACGGATCTGCGGGGGGGACAAGGGACCGGGGAGCTGTTTTTT; CDR3aa: CASTDLRGGQGTGELFF
j_gene: TRBJ1-3; abundance: -; v_gene: TRBV7-8; d_gene: -; CDR3nt: TGTGCCAGCAGCCTACTCCGGGGAAACACCATATATTTT; CDR3aa: CASSLLRGNTIYF
j_gene: TRBJ2-1; abundance: -; v_gene: TRBV5-4; d_gene: -; CDR3nt: TGTGCCAGCAGCTTGGGGGCACCCGGCCCCCATGAGCAGTTCTTC; CDR3aa: CASSLGAPGPHEQFF